Listed here are 18 T cell receptor beta chains from one sample, sequenced in a study of T cell repertoires in ileal Crohn's disease (dated by TCRdb to about 2019). Explained via the paper, the time point label denotes: inflamed ileum from the surgical specimen. Library method: the immunoSEQ multiplex PCR assay. TCRdb took over this immuneACCESS table, retaining in-frame rearrangements with V and J assigned. Such tables are incomplete; in checked studies, under half of the missing clones stem from an unresolved V gene, and the remainder is unexplained. The sample table contains roughly 6,600 clones; only one count was recorded for roughly four fifths of them. The ten largest make up around a tenth of the sample. Material: ileal tissue. The receptor set was obtained from an adult with Crohn's disease.

The V gene is TRBV7-9, the J gene TRBJ1-2; TRBD1 aligns across 7 bases. The CDR3 is 12 residues long. Germline-derived CDR1 and CDR2 are SEHNR and FQNEAQ (reference sequence). With V trimmed by 5 bases and J by 8 bases, 5 bases remained unmatched. The DNA for the CDR3 is TGTGCCAGCAGCGCTCAGGGGGTCGGCTACACCTTC. This encodes CASSAQGVGYTF.

The CDR3: CASTPQGGDQPQHF. The CDR3 region has the DNA TGTGCCAGCACCCCCCAGGGAGGAGATCAGCCCCAGCATTTT. The genes are TRBV28 and TRBJ1-5; TRBD1 might be the D (5 bases). V was trimmed by 7 bases and J by 5 bases, leaving 15 bases between them. This CDR3 has 14 residues. Germline assignment: CDR1 MDHEN and CDR2 SYDVKM.

This clone appeared a few times. V is TRBV5-1 and J is TRBJ2-5, with a weak D call TRBD1 (6 bases). V was clipped by 2 bases and J by 1 base, with 15 bases between them. The CDR3 sequence is 16 residues long. Germline V CDR1 and CDR2: SGHRS, YFSETQ. CDR3 DNA sequence: TGCGCCAGCAGCTTACAGGGTTCAGCCCTCCAAGAGACCCAGTACTTC. Translating gives CASSLQGSALQETQYF. The full variable domain, its missing parts supplied by reference TRBV5-1 and TRBJ2-5, is KAGVTQTPRYLIKTRGQQVTLSCSPISGHRSVSWYQQTPGQGLQFLFEYFSETQRNKGNFPGRFSGRQFSNSRSEMNVSTLELGDSALYLCASSLQGSALQETQYFGPGTRLLVL.

The chain recombines TRBV10-3 with TRBJ2-3; TRBD1 aligns across 9 bases. The V gene's germline CDR1 is ENHRY and CDR2 SYGVKD. Trimming removed 6 bases from V and 4 bases from J; junction bases left unmatched: 5. The CDR3 is made up of 14 amino acids. The DNA for the CDR3 is TGTGCCATCAGGAGGGACAGGGCTTCAGATACGCAGTATTTT. Its protein is CAIRRDRASDTQYF.

This sequence joins TRBV9 and TRBJ1-4, with D tentatively TRBD1 (6 bases). V shed 4 bases and J shed 5 bases, with 12 bases lying between them. Per germline, CDR1 SGDLS and CDR2 YYNGEE. The CDR3 loop spans 14 amino acids. The CDR3: CASSRDNGNEKLFF. The CDR3 DNA is TGTGCCAGCAGCCGGGACAATGGGAATGAAAAACTGTTTTTT.

The V and J genes are TRBV6-4 and TRBJ2-2; TRBD1 matches at 8 bases. The ends lost 3 bases at V and 3 bases at J; junction bases unmatched: 3. CDR3 size: 15 residues. Per germline, CDR1 MRHNA and CDR2 SNTAGT. This CDR3 reads CASSEGQGDTGELFF. CDR3 in DNA: TGTGCCAGCAGTGAAGGACAGGGCGACACCGGGGAGCTGTTTTTT.

This clone came up once. The V call is TRBV5-1, the J call TRBJ1-6; D is undetermined. Germline V gives CDR1 SGHRS, CDR2 YFSETQ. The V gene lost 4 bases and the J gene lost 7 bases, with 9 bases spanning the gap. CDR3 length: 13 residues. CDR3 sequence (DNA): TGCGCCAGCAGCAGAGAAAGGAATTCACCCCTCCACTTT. Translated: CASSRERNSPLHF.

This clone was seen once. V is TRBV19 and J is TRBJ1-5; 7 bases match TRBD1. CDR1 LNHDA and CDR2 SQIVND come from the germline V gene (reference sequence). The CDR3 contains 16 residues. V lost 5 bases and J lost 7; bases outside the gene matches: 14. Here the CDR3 reads CASSLKSGQSNQPQHF. In DNA form, the CDR3 reads TGTGCCAGTAGTCTCAAGTCGGGACAGTCAAACCAGCCCCAGCATTTT.

The rearrangement joins TRBV9 to TRBJ2-7; D not resolved. The CDR3 consists of 13 residues. V gave up 4 bases and J gave up 0 bases, with 8 bases separating them. CDR1 and CDR2 (germline): SGDLS, YYNGEE. This CDR3 is CASSPQVSYEQYF. For the CDR3, the DNA is TGTGCCAGCAGCCCCCAGGTCTCCTACGAGCAGTACTTC.

This chain links TRBV11-2 with TRBJ1-2, with TRBD1 matching 10 bases. Germline CDR1 reads SGHAT; CDR2 reads FQNNGV. There are 14 residues in the CDR3. V shed 6 bases and J 6 bases; nucleotides not matched to a gene: 7. CDR3 amino acids: CASSSTGQGDGYTF. In DNA, the CDR3 is TGTGCCAGCAGTTCAACTGGACAGGGGGATGGCTACACCTTC.

This chain joins TRBV7-2 and TRBJ2-2; the match to TRBD2 covers 9 bases. CDR3 size: 16 residues. The junction had 14 bases not matched to a gene; V was cut back by 7 bases and J by 8 bases. The germline gives CDR1 SGHTA, CDR2 FQGNSA. The CDR3 DNA reads TGTGCCAGCACCCTCCGAATAGCGGGGGTGAGGGGGGAGCTGTTTTTT. Translating gives CASTLRIAGVRGELFF. Combining the CDR3 with reference TRBV7-2 and TRBJ2-2 gives the whole variable domain GAGVSQSPSNKVTEKGKDVELRCDPISGHTALYWYRQSLGQGLEFLIYFQGNSAPDKSGLPSDRFSAERTGGSVSTLTIQRTQQEDSAVYLCASTLRIAGVRGELFFGEGSRLTVL.

V gene TRBV18 combines with J gene TRBJ2-3, with TRBD2 matching 8 bases. Germline-derived CDR1 and CDR2 are KGHSH and LQKENI. This CDR3 has 15 amino acids. V shed 2 bases and J 1 base; nucleotides not matched to a gene: 2. CDR3 amino acids: CASSPGAGGTDTQYF. In nucleotides, the CDR3 is TGTGCCAGCTCACCAGGAGCGGGGGGCACAGATACGCAGTATTTT.

Only a few counts were recorded for this clone. This chain links TRBV4-2 with TRBJ2-3, with 13 bases that match TRBD2. There are 18 residues in the CDR3. CDR1 LGHNA and CDR2 YNFKEQ come from the germline V gene. The J segment lost 2 bases and the V segment lost 2 bases, leaving 7 bases of the junction unmatched. CDR3 residues: CASSQPLGLAGFTDTQYF. The CDR3 coding sequence is TGTGCCAGCAGCCAACCACTGGGACTAGCGGGATTCACAGATACGCAGTATTTT.

The V call is TRBV5-6, the J call TRBJ1-1; 9 bases map to TRBD1. J gave up 1 base and V 4 bases, and 2 bases lay outside the gene matches. The length of the CDR3 is 14 residues. The germline CDR1 and CDR2 sequences are SGHDT and YYEEEE. The chain's CDR3 is CASSEGQGNTEAFF. DNA for the CDR3: TGTGCCAGCAGCGAGGGACAGGGGAACACTGAAGCTTTCTTT.

In its sample, this clone was seen once. The chain links TRBV28 to TRBJ1-1, with D possibly matching TRBD1 (6 bases). Germline CDR1 reads MDHEN; CDR2 reads SYDVKM. The CDR3 totals 18 residues. Trimming left V 2 bases short and J 0 bases short, with 19 bases between. The CDR3 DNA is TGTGCCAGCAGTTTAAGGGGGGGCCGGGAAGTCTTGAACACTGAAGCTTTCTTT. Translation: CASSLRGGREVLNTEAFF.

The rearrangement joins TRBV11-2 to TRBJ2-2; no firm D call. Germline assignment: CDR1 SGHAT and CDR2 FQNNGV. The V and J ends lost 2 bases and 5 bases respectively, with 6 bases between them. This CDR3 region has 13 residues. CDR3 nucleotide sequence: TGTGCCAGCAGCTTATCCTTGACCGGGGAGCTGTTTTTT. Translating it yields CASSLSLTGELFF.

The gene calls are TRBV5-1 and TRBJ2-5, with 7 bases fitting TRBD1. The CDR3 is made up of 15 amino acids. Looked up from germline, CDR1 is SGHRS and CDR2 is YFSETQ. J gave up 1 base and V 3 bases, and 6 bases lay outside the gene matches. The chain's CDR3 is CASSYSNRGQETQYF. The CDR3 nucleotides are TGCGCCAGCAGCTACTCCAACAGGGGCCAAGAGACCCAGTACTTC. The full variable domain, in which reference TRBV5-1 and TRBJ2-5 provide the parts outside the CDR3, is KAGVTQTPRYLIKTRGQQVTLSCSPISGHRSVSWYQQTPGQGLQFLFEYFSETQRNKGNFPGRFSGRQFSNSRSEMNVSTLELGDSALYLCASSYSNRGQETQYFGPGTRLLVL.

This clone was seen just once. The V and J genes are TRBV20-1 and TRBJ2-1; D gene uncertain. In germline, CDR1 is DFQATT, CDR2 SNEGSKA (reference sequence). Trimming cost V 3 bases and J 5 bases, with 5 bases left between them. The CDR3 consists of 11 residues. The CDR3 coding sequence is TGCAGTGCTAGCTTTGACAATGAGCAGTTCTTC. Protein product: CSASFDNEQFF.